A selection of T cell receptor beta chains follows, all from one sample in a study of T cell responses to AZD1222 COVID-19 vaccine. Sequencing used immunoSEQ multiplex PCR; TCRdb keeps in-frame clones, though not all of them. The profile shows roughly 190,000 clones, 85% to 95% of them singletons. The sequenced sample was peripheral blood, obtained on day 0 of AZD1222 vaccination. The origin of the receptors is an adult in good health. The CDR3 runs from the conserved cysteine through the conserved F or W. D genes are given only for firm matches. Not all rows give a size; the values are once, few, many and, for expanded clones, a class.

D	V	size	J	DNA	CDR3
-	TRBV5-1	-	TRBJ1-1	TGCGCCAGCAGCACTGACGGAATGAACACTGAAGCTTTCTTT	CASSTDGMNTEAFF
-	TRBV7-9	once	TRBJ2-3	TGTGCCAGCAGCTTCGGCACGGGGAGAACAGATACGCAGTATTTT	CASSFGTGRTDTQYF
TRBD1	TRBV6-1	once	TRBJ2-1	TGTGCCAGCTCTTTCGGGACAGAGGTTTACAATGAGCAGTTCTTC	CASSFGTEVYNEQFF
-	TRBV11-2	-	TRBJ1-2	TGTGCCAGCAGACACCTCAGGGCTAACTATGGCTACACCTTC	CASRHLRANYGYTF
-	TRBV19	-	TRBJ2-7	TGTGCCAGTAGTATCGGGCACCTCTCCTACGAGCAGTACTTC	CASSIGHLSYEQYF
-	TRBV19	-	TRBJ2-7	TGTGCCAGTAGTATCCCTTCCCGCCCCTACGAGCAGTACTTC	CASSIPSRPYEQYF
-	TRBV24-1	-	TRBJ2-7	TGTGCCACCCGCCGGGACGGCTACGAGCAGTACTTC	CATRRDGYEQYF
-	TRBV11-2	-	TRBJ1-1	TGTGCCAGCAGCTTACGCCTGACGGGCACTGAAGCTTTCTTT	CASSLRLTGTEAFF
TRBD1	TRBV9	once	TRBJ1-1	TGTGCCAGCAGCGGGACAGGGGGCTTCACTGAAGCTTTCTTT	CASSGTGGFTEAFF
TRBD1	TRBV29-1	-	TRBJ1-2	TGCAGCGTGCCAGGCGGAGGGGACAGACTTAACTATGGCTACACCTTC	CSVPGGGDRLNYGYTF
-	TRBV5-5	-	TRBJ1-1	TGTGCCAGCAGCTTCATCCCGGGACACGGAAACACTGAAGCTTTCTTT	CASSFIPGHGNTEAFF
TRBD1	TRBV4-1	-	TRBJ1-4	TGCGCCAGCAGCCAAGTCGGGGACAGGACAGAATCTGAAAAACTGTTTTTT	CASSQVGDRTESEKLFF
-	TRBV6-5	-	TRBJ1-1	TGTGCCAGCAGTTACTCGAACAGGGTTAACACTGAAGCTTTCTTT	CASSYSNRVNTEAFF
-	TRBV5-1	-	TRBJ2-7	TGCGCCAGCAGCTTGGTAGCGAGTCGTAGAAACCGGTCGGTCGAGCAGTACTTC	CASSLVASRRNRSVEQYF
-	TRBV2	-	TRBJ2-3	TGTGCCAGCAGATTACCTCCAGATACGCAGTATTTT	CASRLPPDTQYF
-	TRBV29-1	few	TRBJ2-2	TGCAGCGTCCTAGGCCTTTCCACCGGGGAGCTGTTTTTT	CSVLGLSTGELFF
-	TRBV7-9	-	TRBJ1-6	TGTGCCAGCAGCTTGCCGATCCCCCGGGCGCCCCTCCACTTT	CASSLPIPRAPLHF
TRBD2	TRBV6-5	-	TRBJ2-5	TGTGCCAGCAGTTACTGGGGGGGGGAAGAGACCCAGTACTTC	CASSYWGGEETQYF
TRBD1	TRBV19	-	TRBJ1-2	TGTGCCAGTAGTTCCCGGACAGGGGGGAATGGCTACACCTTC	CASSSRTGGNGYTF
-	TRBV11-2	-	TRBJ2-3	TGTGCCAGCAGCGCCCTAGACGCGGGGGATACGCAGTATTTT	CASSALDAGDTQYF
-	TRBV15	-	TRBJ1-2	TGTGCCACCAGCAGAGAACAGGGCCCTTCACTTAACTATGGCTACACCTTC	CATSREQGPSLNYGYTF
-	TRBV21-1	-	TRBJ2-1	TGTGCCAGCAGCAATCCGCCTGGGGTGGAGGCCTACAATGAGCAGTTCTTC	CASSNPPGVEAYNEQFF
-	TRBV19	-	TRBJ1-1	TGTGCCAGTAGCTCGTTGGGGTCGGCTTTCTTT	CASSSLGSAFF
-	TRBV6-5	-	TRBJ1-6	TGTGCCAGCAGGCCCGGGAGCTCCTATAATTCACCCCTCCACTTT	CASRPGSSYNSPLHF
-	TRBV19	once	TRBJ1-2	TGTGCCAGTAGTACCGACAGTAGTTATGGCTACACCTTC	CASSTDSSYGYTF
-	TRBV6-5	-	TRBJ2-1	TGTGCCAGCAGCCTACTAGCAAATGAGCAGTTCTTC	CASSLLANEQFF
TRBD2	TRBV28	-	TRBJ2-1	TGTGCCAGCAGTTTGGGTAACGGGGGGGCAGGTGAGCAGTTCTTC	CASSLGNGGAGEQFF
-	TRBV7-6	-	TRBJ1-3	TGTGCCAGCAGCTTAGCGAGGGGCAGAAACACCATATATTTT	CASSLARGRNTIYF
-	TRBV7-8	-	TRBJ1-5	TGTGCCAGCAGCTGGGTGGGCTACAATCAGCCCCAGCATTTT	CASSWVGYNQPQHF
-	TRBV6-2/TRBV6-3	-	TRBJ1-4	TGTGCCAGCAGTTACTACGCCGGTGATAATGAAAAACTGTTTTTT	CASSYYAGDNEKLFF
TRBD2	TRBV11-3	once	TRBJ2-5	TGTGCCAGCAGCTCCGGGGCGACTAGCGGAGGGTACCAAGAGACCCAGTACTTC	CASSSGATSGGYQETQYF
TRBD1	TRBV30	-	TRBJ1-4	TGTGCCTGGAGTTGGCGTGGGCAGGGGGCAGGAGGCGAAAAACTGTTTTTT	CAWSWRGQGAGGEKLFF
TRBD1	TRBV10-3	-	TRBJ1-2	TGTGCCATCAGTGAGGTGGTGGGGACAGGATCCAGCTATGGCTACACCTTC	CAISEVVGTGSSYGYTF